The present T cell receptor (beta chain) was sequenced within a study (dated by TCRdb to 2016 to 2018). The library was built by means of RT-PCR. The instrument was an Illumina MiSeq. TCRdb reanalyzed the raw reads on its own, using fastp at Q25 for trimming and MiXCR for clone calling, and kept in-frame beta chains. Rows merge per CDR3 protein into single entries with the most common DNA and genes. For this sample the table gives fewer than 800,000 distinct CDR3 sequences, of which approximately 15% were detected only once. About 3.9% of the sample is held by the ten biggest clonotypes. This clonotype has a handful of counts. What this receptor recognizes is not known. No much larger clone exists at a distance of one base, and base qualities are not known. This TCR was recovered from a female donor in good health, serving as a healthy control. Sample: memory CD4+ T cells from blood.

DNA sequence: TGTGCCAGCAGCCATGGACAGAAGTTCAATGAGCAGTTCTTC. Its amino acids are CASSHGQKFNEQFF. This chain is built from TRBV7-9 and TRBJ2-1; the D gene is perhaps TRBD1, from 6 matching bases. The junction shows trimming of 5 bases on V and 6 bases on J, plus 14 bases between the germline ends. Reading the germline V gene (reference sequence) gives CDR1 SEHNR and CDR2 FQNEAQ. The CDR3 holds 14 amino acids from the cysteine to the phenylalanine. Just CDR3 DNA is preserved here, 42 bases in frame from base 1.